Detailed here is one T cell receptor (beta chain). Its antigen is unidentified. The sample belongs to a study of cytomegalovirus exposure and HLA in healthy donors. General study findings and limits: In a later analysis, TCR beta V- and J-gene trimming was associated with a missense DCLRE1C variant. Later analysis showed most CMV-associated TCR beta chains appearing HLA-restricted. According to the study, roughly 160 TCR beta chains were cytomegalovirus-associated.

Per the germline V gene, CDR1 is SGHRS and CDR2 is YFSETQ. V dropped 2 bases and J dropped 4; count of bases not matched to a gene: 6. The CDR3 covers 15 residues. The PCR contained 60 Vbeta and 13 Jbeta primers. Measured with immunoSEQ multiplex PCR; TCRdb has only the in-frame clones, and not every one. The profile covers roughly 120,000 clones, with around 86% appearing a single time and 2% to 2.5% taken by the ten largest. This clonotype originated in a woman between 35 and 50 years old in good health and CMV-seronegative. The chain is built from TRBV5-1 and TRBJ2-5; the match to TRBD2 covers 9 bases. The source material was PBMCs. CDR3 DNA: TGCGCCAGCAGCTTCCTAGCGGGACCCCGAGAGACCCAGTACTTC. This sequence encodes CASSFLAGPRETQYF.